The 3 T cell receptor beta chains listed next were all sequenced from one sample in a study of T cell responses to AZD1222 COVID-19 vaccine. Repertoires were generated with immunoSEQ multiplex PCR, while TCRdb's copy carries only in-frame clones and drops some. The sample lists 150,000 to 200,000 clones, approximately 87% occurring once. The sequenced sample was peripheral blood, obtained on day 0 of MenACWY control vaccination. All receptors derive from an adult in good health.

The rearrangement uses TRBV6-2 or TRBV6-3 and TRBJ2-1, with D perhaps assigned TRBD1 or TRBD2 (5 bases each). The germline CDR1 and CDR2 sequences are MNHEY and SVGEGT. V was pared by 5 bases and J by 0 bases, with 20 bases between. This CDR3 is built from 18 residues. In DNA, the CDR3 is TGTGCCAGCAGTGTAACGGGGCCTGGTAGGAGCTCCTACAATGAGCAGTTCTTC. Translating gives CASSVTGPGRSSYNEQFF.

This chain uses TRBV7-2 with TRBJ2-7; 15 bases align to TRBD2. CDR3 size: 16 residues. Germline CDR1 SGHTA, CDR2 FQGNSA. The V and J ends lost 5 bases and 4 bases, in that order; junction bases with no gene match: 6. The CDR3 here is CASSQVGTSGGYEQYF. The CDR3 DNA reads as TGTGCCAGCAGCCAGGTGGGGACTAGCGGGGGGTACGAGCAGTACTTC. Full variable domain (outside the CDR3, taken from reference TRBV7-2 and TRBJ2-7): GAGVSQSPSNKVTEKGKDVELRCDPISGHTALYWYRQSLGQGLEFLIYFQGNSAPDKSGLPSDRFSAERTGGSVSTLTIQRTQQEDSAVYLCASSQVGTSGGYEQYFGPGTRLTVT.

The rearrangement uses TRBV30 and TRBJ1-2, with unresolved D. Trimming removed 3 bases at V and 8 bases at J, with 25 bases between. From germline, CDR1 is GTSNPN and CDR2 SVGIG (reference sequence). The CDR3 runs 16 residues. CDR3 sequence: CAWRRYDRHSSDGYTF. The CDR3 DNA sequence: TGTGCCTGGAGGCGGTACGATCGACATTCCTCCGACGGCTACACCTTC.